A selection of T cell receptor beta chains follows, all from one sample in a study of T cells after yellow fever vaccination. TCRdb analysed the 5' RACE reads with MiXCR anew, one entry per CDR3 protein. The sample consists of 200,000 to 250,000 distinct CDR3 sequences, 6.9% of them appearing once. Sequenced material: CD4+ T cells sorted from PBMCs, taken 15 days after the yellow fever booster vaccination. Receptors originate from a man in his thirties or forties who received the YFV17D yellow fever vaccine. CDR3s include the opening cysteine and the closing phenylalanine or tryptophan. D genes are given only for firm matches. Part of the rows lack a size; the others show once, few, many or a class for expanded clones.

v_gene	j_gene	abundance	d_gene	CDR3nt	CDR3aa
TRBV7-8	TRBJ2-1	many	TRBD2	TGTGCCAGCAGCCCCGGACTAGCGGGAATCCATGAGCAGTTCTTC	CASSPGLAGIHEQFF
TRBV11-3	TRBJ2-5	.	.	TGTGCCAGCAGCTTAGAAACAGAAGAGACCCAGTACTTC	CASSLETEETQYF
TRBV5-1	TRBJ2-5	few	.	TGCGCCAGCGCTCTTGGACGATCAGAGACCCAGTACTTC	CASALGRSETQYF
TRBV7-8	TRBJ2-1	.	TRBD2	TGTGCCAGCAGCTTTACTCTACTAGCGGGGAGCTACAATGAGCAGTTCTTC	CASSFTLLAGSYNEQFF
TRBV11-1	TRBJ2-1	many	TRBD1	TGTGCCAGCAGGGGACAGGGCGCCTACAATGAGCAGTTCTTC	CASRGQGAYNEQFF
TRBV5-1	TRBJ2-1	.	.	TGCGCCAGCAGCTTTGCTCCAGCGGGCGCGGGTGGAGATGAGCAGTTCTTC	CASSFAPAGAGGDEQFF
TRBV24-1	TRBJ2-7	many	TRBD1	TGTGCCACCAGTGATGCCTCCGGGACAGGGACCTACGAGCAGTACTTC	CATSDASGTGTYEQYF
TRBV4-3	TRBJ1-2	few	.	TGCGCCAGCAGCCAAGTTATTTATAAGGGCGGACCACTTCCAAACTATGGCTACACCTTC	CASSQVIYKGGPLPNYGYTF
TRBV20-1	TRBJ2-3	many	.	TGCAGTGCTAGCACGGGGTTGCGCACAGATACGCAGTATTTT	CSASTGLRTDTQYF
TRBV5-4	TRBJ2-2	few	.	TGTGCCAGCAGCTTGGGGCGGGATCTAGGGGAGCTGTTTTTT	CASSLGRDLGELFF
TRBV7-9	TRBJ2-7	few	TRBD1	TGTGCCAGCAGCTTAGGGGACAGGGGGCGACCTTACGAGCAGTACTTC	CASSLGDRGRPYEQYF
TRBV10-3	TRBJ2-7	many	.	TGTGCCACGGGGGAATACGAGCAGTACTTC	CATGEYEQYF
TRBV4-3	TRBJ2-1	.	TRBD1	TGCGCCAGCAGCCAAGATTTGGACAGGGGTTTCGCTGAGCAGTTCTTC	CASSQDLDRGFAEQFF
TRBV20-1	TRBJ1-1	few	TRBD1	TGCAGTGCTAGAGATTTTGCAGGGGGATCTGAAGCTTTCTTT	CSARDFAGGSEAFF
TRBV12-3/TRBV12-4	TRBJ2-7	.	TRBD1	TGTGCCAGCAGGCGGACAGGGGACGAGCAGTACTTC	CASRRTGDEQYF
TRBV7-6	TRBJ1-1	many	.	TGTGCCAGCAGCTTAGCGCCAGTGATGAACACTGAAGCTTTCTTT	CASSLAPVMNTEAFF
TRBV20-1	TRBJ1-2	many	.	TGCAGTGCTGCCTCAGGGAACTATGGCTACACCTTC	CSAASGNYGYTF
TRBV6-1	TRBJ1-3	.	.	TGTGCCAGCAGCCCTCGACAGGCGGCGGGAAACACCATATATTTT	CASSPRQAAGNTIYF
TRBV20-1	TRBJ2-7	many	.	TGCAGTGCTAGAGATTGGGGCGGGGCTTCCTACGAGCAGTACTTC	CSARDWGGASYEQYF
TRBV20-1	TRBJ2-1	many	.	TGCAGTGCCACCTTACGCAGCCTTGAGCAGTTCTTC	CSATLRSLEQFF
TRBV20-1	TRBJ2-3	many	TRBD2	TGCAGTGCGGCTAGCGGGCTCCTCACAGATACGCAGTATTTT	CSAASGLLTDTQYF
TRBV29-1	TRBJ2-7	.	.	TGCAGCGTTGGGGGGTCCCTCTACGAGCAGTACTTC	CSVGGSLYEQYF
TRBV24-1	TRBJ2-7	.	.	TGTGCCACCAGTGATTCGAAGACCCTATACGAGCAGTACTTC	CATSDSKTLYEQYF
TRBV7-8	TRBJ2-1	.	.	TGTGCCGGTGGGGGGTGGTTGGGGACACCGTCCAATGAGCAGTTCTTC	CAGGGWLGTPSNEQFF
TRBV7-6	TRBJ2-5	.	TRBD2	TGTGCCAGCAGCAGAAGAGCGGGGGAGGCCCAGTACTTC	CASSRRAGEAQYF
TRBV5-1	TRBJ2-7	few	.	TGCGCCAGCAGCTTTACAGGGATGAGTTCCGACGAGCAGTACTTC	CASSFTGMSSDEQYF
TRBV21-1	TRBJ2-7	many	.	TGTGCCAGCCAAGTGGGCGGGAGGGATGCTCTTCGCGAGCAGTACTTC	CASQVGGRDALREQYF
TRBV20-1	TRBJ2-6	.	.	TGCAGTGCTAGACCACAAGCTGGGGCCAACGTCCTGACTTTC	CSARPQAGANVLTF
TRBV7-2	TRBJ2-1	many	.	TGTGCCAGCAGCTTCGACAATGAGCAGTTCTTC	CASSFDNEQFF
TRBV5-1	TRBJ2-5	.	.	TGCGCCAGCACGGCGGCGGGCGGTAGAGAAGAGACCCAGTACTTC	CASTAAGGREETQYF
TRBV20-1	TRBJ1-2	few	.	TGCAGTGCTAGAGATCACGGTCCCTCGGGGGGGGGTAGAGGCTACACCTTC	CSARDHGPSGGGRGYTF
TRBV7-9	TRBJ2-7	few	.	TGTGCCAGCAGCTTAGTTCAGGAACCCTACGAGCAGTACTTC	CASSLVQEPYEQYF
TRBV29-1	TRBJ2-3	many	.	TGCAGCGTCGCAGGGGGCACAGATACGCAGTATTTT	CSVAGGTDTQYF
TRBV23-1	TRBJ1-2	.	.	TGCGCCAGCAGCGAATTTTACTGTGGGTTGGACTATGGCTACACCTTC	CASSEFYCGLDYGYTF
TRBV6-5	TRBJ2-3	few	TRBD1	TGTGCCAGCAGCGCCGGGAGAGGGGACAGGGGGCGCTTCACAGATACGCAGTATTTT	CASSAGRGDRGRFTDTQYF
TRBV5-1	TRBJ2-7	few	TRBD2	TGCGCCAGCAGCTTCGGACTAGCGGGAGGAGGGAACGAGCAGTACTTC	CASSFGLAGGGNEQYF
TRBV4-3	TRBJ2-1	.	.	TGCGCCAGCAGCCAAGAGGCAAACAATGAGCAGTTCTTC	CASSQEANNEQFF
TRBV2	TRBJ1-5	few	.	TGTGCCAGCAGTGCGCGGGACATTAGCAATCAGCCCCAGCATTTT	CASSARDISNQPQHF
TRBV19	TRBJ2-7	.	.	TGTGCCAGTAGTGACCGGTACGGGTACGAGCAGTACTTC	CASSDRYGYEQYF
TRBV6-5	TRBJ2-3	.	.	TGTGCCAGCAGTTGGCGACTCCCCGGCACAGATACGCAGTATTTT	CASSWRLPGTDTQYF
TRBV3-1	TRBJ2-7	.	.	TGTGCCAGCAGCCCTGCCCCACGGGGGCCTAGCTCCTACGAGCAGTACTTC	CASSPAPRGPSSYEQYF
TRBV29-1	TRBJ2-7	.	TRBD2	TGCAGCGTTGGACTAGCGGCAAACTACGAGCAGTACTTC	CSVGLAANYEQYF
TRBV7-9	TRBJ2-7	.	.	TGTGCCAGCAGCTTCGGGACCGAAGCAGCATACGAGCAGTACTTC	CASSFGTEAAYEQYF
TRBV29-1	TRBJ2-7	.	.	TGCAGCATGGGTCCCACCGCCCACTACGAGCAGTACTTC	CSMGPTAHYEQYF
TRBV3-1	TRBJ1-1	few	.	TGTGCCAGCAGCCGGAAACCTTACGCTGAAGCTTTCTTT	CASSRKPYAEAFF
TRBV7-6	TRBJ2-2	many	.	TGTGCCAGCAGCTTATTCGACACCGGGGAGCTGTTTTTT	CASSLFDTGELFF
TRBV18	TRBJ2-7	few	TRBD1	TGTGCCAGCTCAAACACCTACACAACAGGGGGCAGGATCTACGAGCAGTACTTC	CASSNTYTTGGRIYEQYF
TRBV19	TRBJ2-7	many	TRBD2	TGTGCCAGTAGTTTGCGGGGCGGTCGAGCGGGGTATTACGAGCAGTACTTC	CASSLRGGRAGYYEQYF
TRBV29-1	TRBJ2-1	few	TRBD1	TGCAGCGTTGAAGATAATGAAGACAGGGCTGGGGAGCAGTTCTTC	CSVEDNEDRAGEQFF
TRBV20-1	TRBJ2-7	.	.	TGCAGTGCTAGAGATCAGGGGACACCTAGCTCCTACGAGCAGTACTTC	CSARDQGTPSSYEQYF
TRBV12-3/TRBV12-4	TRBJ2-7	.	TRBD1	TGTGCCAGCAGTTCAAATAGGGACAGGGTTCCCTACGAGCAGTACTTC	CASSSNRDRVPYEQYF
TRBV4-2	TRBJ2-5	few	.	TGTGCCAGCAGCCTTTCAGGGGCGGAGGTGGAGGAGACCCAGTACTTC	CASSLSGAEVEETQYF
TRBV5-4	TRBJ2-2	.	TRBD2	TGTGCCAGCAGCTCAACTAGCGGGAGTGGTACCGGGGAGCTGTTTTTT	CASSSTSGSGTGELFF
TRBV7-2	TRBJ2-1	.	.	TGTGCCAGCACCCCAGGGCTGGCCTACAATGAGCAGTTCTTC	CASTPGLAYNEQFF
TRBV11-3	TRBJ2-2	many	TRBD1	TGTGCCAGCAAATATACTGACAGGGGCCTCTTAACTAGGAAGGCCACCGGGGAGCTGTTTTTT	CASKYTDRGLLTRKATGELFF
TRBV4-2	TRBJ2-2	many	TRBD2	TGTGCCAGTAGACTAGCGGGAGGGCCCGGGGAGCTGTTTTTT	CASRLAGGPGELFF
TRBV20-1	TRBJ2-7	few	TRBD2	TGCAGTGCTAGAGATTCGGGGGGAGGCTACGAGCAGTACTTC	CSARDSGGGYEQYF
TRBV12-3/TRBV12-4	TRBJ2-5	many	.	TGTGCCAGCAGTTTAGCGGGCGCCGGGTACTTC	CASSLAGAGYF
TRBV5-1	TRBJ1-1	many	.	TGCGCCAGCAGCTTTTCAAAGGACACTGAAGCTTTCTTT	CASSFSKDTEAFF
TRBV6-5	TRBJ2-1	many	TRBD2	TGTGCCAGCACCAACCCGCGACTAAGCGGGAGCAGGGGTGAGCAGTTCTTC	CASTNPRLSGSRGEQFF